This T cell receptor beta chain comes out of a study of T cells after yellow fever vaccination. After removal of 0 bases from V and 15 bases from J, the junction contained 8 bases not matched to a gene. The CDR3 loop spans 14 amino acids. Germline CDR1 reads LGHNA; CDR2 reads YSLEER. Each CDR3 protein is one row after TCRdb ran MiXCR on the 5' RACE reads. The repertoire has some 350,000 distinct CDR3 sequences, about 4% of them found once; the top ten carry approximately 25%. This clonotype has more than one count but fewer than ten. The TCR originated in a young man who received the YFV17D yellow fever vaccine. The gene calls are TRBV4-3 and TRBJ2-1, with 10 bases identical to TRBD2. The sequencing used PBMCs, collected 5 days after the yellow fever booster vaccination. The CDR3 protein is CASSQDLAGGRRFF. CDR3 DNA sequence: TGCGCCAGCAGCCAAGATTTAGCGGGGGGTCGTCGGTTCTTC.